This TCR beta chain was sequenced in a study of cytomegalovirus exposure and HLA in healthy donors. Study findings and constraints: Indistinguishable V segments, including TRBV6-2 and TRBV6-3, were excluded. There was a cluster of highly shared sequence variants that was likely a sequencing artifact. TCR association rates varied by HLA locus in a later analysis, with DRB1 highest and HLA-C lowest.

To note about this clone: The antigen is undetermined.

V trimming: 6 bases; J trimming: 9 bases; junction bases outside the gene matches: 3. Looked up from germline, CDR1 is MNHEY and CDR2 is SVGAGI. This CDR3 comprises 12 residues. 60 Vbeta and 13 Jbeta primers were used in PCR. The data were produced by immunoSEQ multiplex PCR, yet TCRdb's version contains in-frame clones alone and is incomplete. Of 150,000 to 200,000 clones listed, about four fifths are singletons. Material: PBMCs. The rearrangement uses TRBV6-5 and TRBJ1-1, with 11 bases aligning to TRBD1. This TCR derives from a man aged 45-65 years in good health and CMV-seropositive. This CDR3 reads CASSRDRGKAFF. Here the CDR3 DNA reads TGTGCCAGCAGCCGGGACAGGGGGAAAGCTTTCTTT.